A single sample is the source of the 32 T cell receptor beta chains below, sequenced in a study of T cell responses to AZD1222 COVID-19 vaccine. Measured with immunoSEQ multiplex PCR; TCRdb has only the in-frame clones, and not every one. The table shows approximately 110,000 clones, with more than 85% occurring only once. Source: peripheral blood, taken on day 0 of AZD1222 vaccination. The source of these receptors is an adult in good health.

This clone was seen once. V is TRBV7-3 and J is TRBJ2-3; tentatively, D is TRBD1 or TRBD2 (5 bases each). V gave up 4 bases and J gave up 8 bases, with 16 bases separating them. The CDR3 totals 14 residues. Germline V gene lookup returns CDR1 SGHTA and CDR2 FQGTGA. CDR3 amino acids: CASSSRDLAGTQYF. The DNA for the CDR3 is TGTGCCAGCAGCTCACGGGACCTAGCAGGTACGCAGTATTTT.

Details on this clone: The sample contains more than one DNA sequence encoding this CDR3. The chain uses TRBV6-5 and TRBJ1-1; TRBD1 might be the D (6 bases). From germline, CDR1 is MNHEY and CDR2 SVGAGI. Trimming cost V 0 bases and J 4 bases, with 9 bases left between them. The CDR3 is 14 residues long. The CDR3 DNA follows: TGTGCCAGCAGTTACTCTCAGGGGAGCACTGAAGCTTTCTTT. Its translation: CASSYSQGSTEAFF.

The chain is built from TRBV6-4 and TRBJ1-4, with D unresolved. Trimming took off 6 bases at V and 8 bases at J, with 13 bases between the two ends. The CDR3 totals 13 residues. Germline V gene lookup returns CDR1 MRHNA and CDR2 SNTAGT. The CDR3 reads CASSPMAGEKLFF. CDR3 nucleotide sequence: TGTGCCAGCAGCCCCATGGCAGGCGAAAAACTGTTTTTT.

V gene TRBV12-3 or TRBV12-4 combines with J gene TRBJ1-2, with D tentatively TRBD1 (5 bases). The CDR3 is 13 amino acids. V dropped 4 bases and J dropped 6 bases, with 12 bases sitting between them. CDR3 sequence: CASSSGIRDGYTF. The CDR3 DNA reads TGTGCCAGCAGTTCAGGGATCAGGGATGGCTACACCTTC.

The chain has TRBV6-5 and TRBJ1-2; maybe TRBD1 (5 bases). Trimming removed 7 bases at V and 2 bases at J, with 14 bases between. The CDR3 loop spans 14 amino acids. The V gene's germline CDR1 is MNHEY and CDR2 SVGAGI. The CDR3 region is CASTWGSRNYGYTF. The CDR3 region has the DNA TGTGCCAGCACCTGGGGCAGCCGCAACTATGGCTACACCTTC.

This chain links TRBV2 with TRBJ2-6, with D uncertain. Germline CDR1 SNHLY, CDR2 FYNNEI. CDR3 size: 12 residues. V was pared by 5 bases and J by 1 base, with 0 bases between. The CDR3 DNA follows: TGTGCCAGCAGTTCTGGGGCCAACGTCCTGACTTTC. Amino acids: CASSSGANVLTF.

This rearrangement joins TRBV6-6 to TRBJ2-7, with 9 bases aligning to TRBD1. V lost 10 bases and J lost 4; bases outside the gene matches: 17. The germline CDR1 and CDR2 sequences are MNHNY and SVGAGI (reference sequence). The CDR3 loop spans 16 amino acids. The CDR3 DNA follows: TGTGCCACCCTAATCCGGGGTGAGACAGGGGGTTACGAGCAGTACTTC. This encodes CATLIRGETGGYEQYF.

This clone showed up just once. Other DNA sequences in this sample translate to the same CDR3. The CDR3 loop reads CASSLEGYGYTF. In nucleotides, the CDR3 is TGCGCCAGCAGCTTGGAGGGCTATGGCTACACCTTC. The rearrangement links TRBV5-1 to TRBJ1-2, with D unclear. Per the germline V gene, CDR1 is SGHRS and CDR2 is YFSETQ. CDR3 length equals 12 residues. Trimming cost V 0 bases and J 4 bases, with 4 bases left between them.

V usage is TRBV6-2 or TRBV6-3 and J usage is TRBJ2-7, with D unresolved. Germline V gives CDR1 MNHEY, CDR2 SVGEGT. CDR3 length: 13 amino acids. The V end was cut by 2 bases, the J end by 3 bases, with 8 bases between. This CDR3 reads CASSYGHNYEQYF. The CDR3 nucleotides are TGTGCCAGCAGTTACGGGCATAACTACGAGCAGTACTTC.

The CDR3 DNA follows: TGTGCCAGCAGCGAAGGCCCTCCCCCAGATACGCAGTATTTT. Its translation is CASSEGPPPDTQYF. The J gene is TRBJ2-3, the V gene TRBV9, with D uncertain. V lost 3 bases and J 4 bases, leaving 12 bases between the germline ends. This CDR3 has 14 amino acids. Germline-derived CDR1 and CDR2 are SGDLS and YYNGEE.

The chain employs TRBV12-5 and TRBJ2-1; 14 bases align to TRBD2. Trimming took 9 bases from V and 10 from J; bases not matched to a gene: 14. Germline V gene sequence: CDR1 LGHNT, CDR2 FRNRAP. The CDR3 consists of 16 residues. This chain's CDR3 is CASASSGLAGEGEQFF. CDR3 sequence (DNA): TGTGCTAGCGCGTCCTCGGGACTAGCGGGAGAGGGAGAGCAGTTCTTC.

This chain links TRBV7-2 with TRBJ1-3, with D possibly being TRBD1 (5 bases). The V end was cut by 8 bases, the J end by 4 bases, with 18 bases between. Germline V gives CDR1 SGHTA, CDR2 FQGNSA. CDR3 length: 15 amino acids. CDR3 residues: CASGTPSGSGNTIYF. The CDR3 DNA is TGTGCCAGCGGGACCCCAAGCGGCTCGGGAAACACCATATATTTT.

The J gene is TRBJ2-2, the V gene TRBV7-9; D may be TRBD2 (5 bases). The germline gives CDR1 SEHNR, CDR2 FQNEAQ (reference sequence). V lost 1 base and J 5 bases, leaving 11 bases between the germline ends. The CDR3 extends over 15 amino acids. CDR3 DNA sequence: TGTGCCAGCAGCTTAGGGAGGACCTGGACCGGGGAGCTGTTTTTT. This translates into CASSLGRTWTGELFF.

The V gene is TRBV3-1 (or the pseudogene TRBV3-2), the J gene TRBJ1-6, with D possibly TRBD1 on 5 matching bases. CDR1 is LGHDT and CDR2 is YNNKEL in the germline V gene (reference sequence). V gave up 1 base and J gave up 0 bases, with 13 bases separating them. CDR3 length: 18 amino acids. DNA for the CDR3: TGTGCCAGCAGCCAAGGGGCAGGGTCGGGCTCCTATAATTCACCCCTCCACTTT. This gives the protein CASSQGAGSGSYNSPLHF.

The gene calls are TRBV3-1 (or the pseudogene TRBV3-2) and TRBJ1-3, with no clear D. The CDR3 consists of 17 residues. V was trimmed by 5 bases and J by 5 bases, leaving 22 bases between them. Germline CDR1 and CDR2: LGHDT and YNNKEL (reference sequence). CDR3 region: CASSEASPLHARNTIYF. DNA of the CDR3: TGTGCCAGCAGCGAGGCAAGTCCCTTACACGCACGAAACACCATATATTTT.

This chain connects TRBV5-6 to TRBJ2-7, with a weak D call TRBD2 (5 bases). The V end was cut by 1 base, the J end by 0 bases, with 17 bases between. CDR1 and CDR2 from the germline V gene are SGHDT and YYEEEE. The CDR3 covers 17 residues. Here the CDR3 reads CASSLWDGGIRSYEQYF. As DNA, the CDR3 is TGTGCCAGCAGCTTGTGGGATGGAGGAATCCGCTCCTACGAGCAGTACTTC.

The chain uses TRBV6-6 and TRBJ1-5; D not certain. In germline, CDR1 is MNHNY, CDR2 SVGAGI (reference sequence). Trimming took off 6 bases at V and 2 bases at J, with 8 bases between the two ends. This CDR3 is 13 amino acids long. Here the CDR3 DNA reads TGTGCCAGCAGCCCCAGAGGCAATCAGCCCCAGCATTTT. Its protein product is CASSPRGNQPQHF.

The table lists this clone with a count of one. The sample carries other DNA sequences with the same CDR3. The chain combines TRBV5-1 with TRBJ1-4; D possibly corresponds to TRBD1 (6 bases). This CDR3 has 14 residues. Germline V gene lookup returns CDR1 SGHRS and CDR2 YFSETQ. Trimming stripped 0 bases from V and 5 bases from J, with 8 bases between. The CDR3 region has the DNA TGCGCCAGCAGCTTGGGTCAGGGGAATGAAAAACTGTTTTTT. Translation gives CASSLGQGNEKLFF.

This chain uses TRBV7-2 with TRBJ2-1; tentatively, D is TRBD2 (7 bases). The CDR3 totals 17 residues. Trimming took 5 bases from V and 5 from J, leaving 22 bases between them. The germline V gene has CDR1 SGHTA and CDR2 FQGNSA. CDR3 coding DNA: TGTGCCAGCAGCCCCGAAGGGGGAGGGCCGGGGAACAATGAGCAGTTCTTC. This gives the protein CASSPEGGGPGNNEQFF.

The V call is TRBV29-1, the J call TRBJ2-3, with D unclear. The germline V gene encodes CDR1 SQVTM and CDR2 ANQGSEA. This CDR3 comprises 13 residues. Trimming cost V 4 bases and J 4 bases, with 12 bases left between them. The DNA of the CDR3 is TGCAGCGTTGTCTCTGGTGTCGCAGATACGCAGTATTTT. Protein: CSVVSGVADTQYF.

V usage is TRBV7-8 and J usage is TRBJ2-7; 9 bases are a match to TRBD1. CDR1 is SGHVS and CDR2 is FQNEAQ in the germline V gene. With V trimmed by 5 bases and J by 6 bases, 2 bases remained unmatched. The CDR3 extends over 12 amino acids. The CDR3 sequence: CASSLDRGEQYF. The CDR3 DNA reads as TGTGCCAGCAGCCTGGACAGGGGCGAGCAGTACTTC.

This sequence joins TRBV29-1 and TRBJ1-2, with TRBD1 as a possible D gene (5 bases). There are 12 residues in the CDR3. CDR1 is SQVTM, CDR2 ANQGSEA, per germline. V lost 0 bases to trimming and J lost 6 bases, with 8 bases between them. This CDR3 is CSVEDSGDGYTF. The CDR3 nucleotides are TGCAGCGTTGAAGATTCGGGGGATGGCTACACCTTC. The whole variable domain, remainder taken from reference TRBV29-1 and TRBJ1-2, is SAVISQKPSRDICQRGTSLTIQCQVDSQVTMMFWYRQQPGQSLTLIATANQGSEATYESGFVIDKFPISRPNLTFSTLTVSNMSPEDSSIYLCSVEDSGDGYTFGSGTRLTVV.

The chain carries TRBV6-5 and TRBJ1-2; 10 bases line up with TRBD1. Germline CDR1 MNHEY, CDR2 SVGAGI. V shed 7 bases, J shed 8 bases, and the junction held 10 bases outside the gene matches. The CDR3 runs 14 residues. The CDR3 here is CASTVGQGERGYTF. In DNA, the CDR3 is TGTGCCAGCACGGTCGGACAGGGGGAACGGGGCTACACCTTC.

The chain combines TRBV30 with TRBJ1-5; perhaps TRBD1 as D (5 bases). The CDR3 is made up of 16 amino acids. Trimming cost V 5 bases and J 3 bases, with 20 bases left between them. Per the germline V gene, CDR1 is GTSNPN and CDR2 is SVGIG (reference sequence). The CDR3 protein is CAWSQTGGGNNQPQHF. The DNA of the CDR3 is TGTGCCTGGTCCCAAACCGGGGGTGGAAACAATCAGCCCCAGCATTTT.

The V and J genes are TRBV24-1 and TRBJ2-1; 9 nucleotides agree with TRBD2. This CDR3 has 14 residues. Germline CDR1 KGHDR, CDR2 SFDVKD. V shed 7 bases and J 7 bases; nucleotides not matched to a gene: 7. The CDR3 sequence: CATRSTSGRNEQFF. The CDR3 DNA reads TGTGCCACCAGGAGCACCAGCGGGAGGAATGAGCAGTTCTTC.

The rearrangement joins TRBV6-5 to TRBJ1-2, with D possibly TRBD1 on 6 matching bases. Deletions cut 6 bases from V and 1 base from J, with 12 bases between. CDR1 and CDR2 from the germline V gene are MNHEY and SVGAGI. The CDR3 contains 14 residues. The CDR3 loop reads CASSPGELNYGYTF. The CDR3, as DNA: TGTGCCAGCAGCCCAGGGGAGCTTAACTATGGCTACACCTTC.

This chain uses TRBV27 with TRBJ1-5; D may be TRBD1 (5 bases). CDR3 size: 18 residues. Trimming stripped 6 bases from V and 0 bases from J, with 21 bases between. Looked up from germline, CDR1 is MNHEY and CDR2 is SMNVEV (reference sequence). Here the CDR3 reads CASSRRPGRGNSNQPQHF. The CDR3 DNA sequence: TGTGCCAGCAGCCGCCGACCAGGGCGGGGGAATAGCAATCAGCCCCAGCATTTT.

Remarks on this clone: One end of the junction fails to match germline, which may point to a read error. V gene TRBV5-1 combines with J gene TRBJ1-2, with 7 bases fitting TRBD1. CDR1 is SGHRS, CDR2 YFSETQ, per germline. This CDR3 is built from 13 residues. The CDR3 protein is CASSLGPVGGHSF. In nucleotides, the CDR3 is TGCGCCAGCAGCTTGGGTCCAGTAGGGGGCCACAGCTTC.

The gene calls are TRBV6-2 or TRBV6-3 and TRBJ2-5, with 7 nucleotides matching TRBD2. The CDR3 loop spans 15 amino acids. CDR1 is MNHEY, CDR2 SVGEGT, per germline. V was pared by 0 bases and J by 4 bases, with 5 bases of the junction left unmatched. The CDR3: CASSYSWEGSETQYF. CDR3 DNA: TGTGCCAGCAGTTACTCGTGGGAGGGCTCAGAGACCCAGTACTTC.

On this clone: The sample holds other DNA sequences that translate to the same CDR3. The V and J genes are TRBV7-2 and TRBJ1-5; no firm D call. This CDR3 has 13 amino acids. Germline CDR1 is SGHTA and CDR2 is FQGNSA. V lost 3 bases and J lost 5, with 8 bases in between. CDR3 DNA sequence: TGTGCCAGCAGCTTGACGGGTGATCAGCCCCAGCATTTT. It yields the protein CASSLTGDQPQHF.

The chain is built from TRBV29-1 and TRBJ1-2; 7 positions agree with TRBD1. This CDR3 has 12 amino acids. Germline values: CDR1 SQVTM, CDR2 ANQGSEA. The J segment lost 7 bases and the V segment lost 2 bases, leaving 4 bases of the junction unmatched. The CDR3 region has the DNA TGCAGCGTTGAACGGTCAGGGGGTGGCTACACCTTC. Translated, it gives CSVERSGGGYTF. Supplemented by reference TRBV29-1 and TRBJ1-2, the full variable domain reads SAVISQKPSRDICQRGTSLTIQCQVDSQVTMMFWYRQQPGQSLTLIATANQGSEATYESGFVIDKFPISRPNLTFSTLTVSNMSPEDSSIYLCSVERSGGGYTFGSGTRLTVV.

The genes are TRBV24-1 and TRBJ1-5, with 7 nucleotides matching TRBD1. V lost 3 bases, J lost 0 bases, and 7 bases stayed unmatched. Per germline, CDR1 KGHDR and CDR2 SFDVKD. CDR3 size: 17 residues. Here the CDR3 DNA reads TGTGCCACCAGTGATAACGTCAGGGGGACTAGCAATCAGCCCCAGCATTTT. It specifies CATSDNVRGTSNQPQHF.